The rows below give T cell receptor beta chains drawn from one sample of a study of shared clonotypes between healthy human individuals. Method: immunoSEQ multiplex PCR; TCRdb's copy keeps in-frame clones and lacks some. The data contain hundreds of thousands of clones, just over 95% of them singletons. Sequenced material: naive CD8+ T cells sorted from blood. These receptors came from a man aged 30 to 39 in good health. Both conserved end residues are part of each CDR3. A D gene is named only where the DNA matches it firmly. Rows may omit the clone size; those that give it use once, few, many or a size class.

v_gene: TRBV28; j_gene: TRBJ2-3; d_gene: TRBD2; abundance: -; CDR3nt: TGTGCCAGCAGTTTGACTAGCGGTTCCACAGATACGCAGTATTTT; CDR3aa: CASSLTSGSTDTQYF
v_gene: TRBV6-1; j_gene: TRBJ1-1; d_gene: -; abundance: -; CDR3nt: TGTGCCAGCAGTGAATCCCCAGATAACACTGAAGCTTTCTTT; CDR3aa: CASSESPDNTEAFF
v_gene: TRBV7-2; j_gene: TRBJ2-1; d_gene: -; abundance: -; CDR3nt: TGTGCCAGCAGCGTCCGGAGCGGTATTCGCGTATGGCAGTTCTTC; CDR3aa: CASSVRSGIRVWQFF
v_gene: TRBV19; j_gene: TRBJ2-7; d_gene: -; abundance: -; CDR3nt: TGTGCCAGTAGTATTACTAACGGGAACTACGAGCAGTACTTC; CDR3aa: CASSITNGNYEQYF
v_gene: TRBV14; j_gene: TRBJ2-7; d_gene: -; abundance: -; CDR3nt: TGTGCCAGCAGCCAAGTCCAGGGAAGAATCCCCGAGCAGTACTTC; CDR3aa: CASSQVQGRIPEQYF
v_gene: TRBV11-3; j_gene: TRBJ2-1; d_gene: -; abundance: once; CDR3nt: TGTGCCAGCAGCTTAGATCCTGTCTATGAGCAGTTCTTC; CDR3aa: CASSLDPVYEQFF
v_gene: TRBV27; j_gene: TRBJ2-3; d_gene: TRBD2; abundance: -; CDR3nt: TGTGCCAGCAGTTTTATCGGACTAGCGGAGATCACAGATACGCAGTATTTT; CDR3aa: CASSFIGLAEITDTQYF
v_gene: TRBV5-6; j_gene: TRBJ2-7; d_gene: -; abundance: -; CDR3nt: TGTGCCAGCAGCCATGGTTCCTACGAGCAGTACTTC; CDR3aa: CASSHGSYEQYF
v_gene: TRBV28; j_gene: TRBJ2-7; d_gene: -; abundance: -; CDR3nt: TGTGCCAGCAGTTTAAACAGGGACCTCACTAGCTACGAGCAGTACTTC; CDR3aa: CASSLNRDLTSYEQYF
v_gene: TRBV9; j_gene: TRBJ2-5; d_gene: TRBD2; abundance: -; CDR3nt: TGTGCCAGCAGCGGGGGCGGGAGAGGAGAAGAGACCCAGTACTTC; CDR3aa: CASSGGGRGEETQYF
v_gene: TRBV28; j_gene: TRBJ2-5; d_gene: TRBD2; abundance: once; CDR3nt: TGTGCCAGCAGCTACATGGGGCGGGAGGAGGAGACCCAGTACTTC; CDR3aa: CASSYMGREEETQYF
v_gene: TRBV7-9; j_gene: TRBJ1-5; d_gene: TRBD1; abundance: -; CDR3nt: TGTGCCAGCAGCTTAGGTCAGGGGGATGGGCAGCCCCAGCATTTT; CDR3aa: CASSLGQGDGQPQHF
v_gene: TRBV7-2; j_gene: TRBJ2-3; d_gene: -; abundance: -; CDR3nt: TGTGCCAGCAGCCCCGCCGCGGGGAGCACAGATACGCAGTATTTT; CDR3aa: CASSPAAGSTDTQYF
v_gene: TRBV7-9; j_gene: TRBJ2-5; d_gene: -; abundance: -; CDR3nt: TGTGCCAGCAGCTTAGAGGGGACCCAGTACTTC; CDR3aa: CASSLEGTQYF
v_gene: TRBV10-3; j_gene: TRBJ1-4; d_gene: TRBD1; abundance: -; CDR3nt: TGTGCCATCAGTGAGTCGCGGACAGGGGGCGATGAAACTAATGAAAAACTGTTTTTT; CDR3aa: CAISESRTGGDETNEKLFF
v_gene: TRBV14; j_gene: TRBJ2-7; d_gene: -; abundance: -; CDR3nt: TGTGCCAGCAGCCCCCGGGACGCCTCGCGGGAGCAGTACTTC; CDR3aa: CASSPRDASREQYF
v_gene: TRBV27; j_gene: TRBJ2-1; d_gene: -; abundance: -; CDR3nt: TGTGCCAGCAGCAAAAGAGGGAGTAAGCGCAATGAGCAGTTCTTC; CDR3aa: CASSKRGSKRNEQFF
v_gene: TRBV27; j_gene: TRBJ2-2; d_gene: TRBD2; abundance: -; CDR3nt: TGTGCCAGCAGTTTGGGAACTAGCGAGGTTGACACCGGGGAGCTGTTTTTT; CDR3aa: CASSLGTSEVDTGELFF
v_gene: TRBV9; j_gene: TRBJ2-1; d_gene: -; abundance: -; CDR3nt: TGTGCCAGCAGCGTTAGGGCTAGCGTTAGCTCCTACAATGAGCAGTTCTTC; CDR3aa: CASSVRASVSSYNEQFF